Listed below are T cell receptor beta chains from one sample, sequenced in a study of cytomegalovirus exposure and HLA in healthy donors. Assay used: immunoSEQ multiplex PCR; TCRdb lists only in-frame clones, some missing. Seen here are some 140,000 clones, roughly 79% observed once, and the top ten hold more than 0.95%. Material for sequencing was PBMCs. The receptor source for this set is a man between 18 and 35 years old in good health and CMV-seronegative. Both conserved end residues are trimmed from each CDR3. Fields, in order: V gene, CDR3 protein.

TRBV4-1	ASSPGQGAYEQY
TRBV2	ASNRDSGGQETQY
TRBV11-1	ASSVGQGRIDF
TRBV6-6	ASSYQEVNSGYT
TRBV4-2	ASSQATGGNTEAF
TRBV30	AWTRGTGLSSSYNSPLH
TRBV30	AWTDRHSGNTIY
TRBV12-5	ASGSGQMRVNTEAF
TRBV7-9	ASSFRDRGGDEQF
TRBV4-3	ASSRIGEADEQF
TRBV5-1	ASSLTPGQGYNEQF
TRBV5-8	ASSLWDRGNYGYT
TRBV4-3	ASSQEEGNTEAF
TRBV4-1	ASSQAQQGVVPYEQY
TRBV6-6	ASSYSKRGGTYGYT
TRBV6-4	ASSDSPGVNSPLH
TRBV4-3	ASSQESNEKLF
TRBV6-4	ASSAQQGHIQY
TRBV6-5	ASSPWTGDTGELF
TRBV7-2	ASSHPGGPGNTIY
TRBV7-3	ASSAGMSETQY
TRBV5-8	ASSPRDRLYNEQF
TRBV7-2	ASSLSAPTVLGYT
TRBV21-1	ASIPRTESNQPQH
TRBV10-3	AISPQTAHTEAF
TRBV7-8	ASSSLRGSYNEQF
TRBV5-5	ASSPPSGSYEQY
TRBV6-5	ASSKNRGAYEQY
TRBV11-3	ASSLTQGRVGANYGYT
TRBV29-1	SVGWTDTQY
TRBV4-3	ASSPRTGITGELF
TRBV29-1	SVDDRATSGANVLT
TRBV7-2	ASSFGTGGTTDTQY
TRBV11-2	ASSPRGQGISPLH
TRBV7-9	ASSLGATHSTYEQY
TRBV7-9	ASSLGGAEQY
TRBV30	AWGPQVSSTDTQY
TRBV29-1	SAGDTGNTIY
TRBV21-1	ASSKVSVAGGLTQPGPYEQY
TRBV19	ASSIQGSYNEQF
TRBV29-1	SVDGLPNTEAF
TRBV11-3	ASSPGGASLEQY
TRBV4-3	ASSQDGAPNQPQH
TRBV18	ASSPFQGTEAF
TRBV15	ATSRVISRGASGYT